The clone carrying this T cell receptor beta chain was observed a handful of times. Its antigen remains unknown. Sampling consisted of one heparinised blood draw per donor, averaging around 120 mL. The germline V gene encodes CDR1 KGHSH and CDR2 LQKENI. This CDR3 contains 15 residues. V was cut by 3 bases and J by 4 bases, with 15 bases left in between. This entry belongs to a study of beta chain features in type 1 diabetes. General observations from the study: In the patient group, naive, central memory and Treg TCRB repertoires seemed more alike than in the healthy donor group. cDNA-based sequencing might over-represent cells highly expressing TCR. TCRB CDR3s from Type 1 diabetes patients were moderately but significantly shorter in all four CD4+ subsets.

cDNA synthesis used the whole RNA isolate, giving expressed TCRB sequences. The data were produced by immunoSEQ multiplex PCR, yet TCRdb's version contains in-frame clones alone and is incomplete. The sample lists some 150,000 clones, about 13% occurring once. This receptor was obtained from a man between 18 and 29 years old with type 1 diabetes. Sequences were obtained from central memory CD4+ T cells from blood. The rearrangement uses TRBV18 and TRBJ2-5; D tentatively reads TRBD1 or TRBD2 (5 bases each). The CDR3 region is CASSPSPLGTETQYF. DNA for the CDR3: TGTGCCAGCTCACCGTCACCTTTGGGGACAGAGACCCAGTACTTC.